The present entry profiles one TCR beta chain with its context. Germline V lookup: CDR1 GTSNPN, CDR2 SVGIG (reference sequence). The CDR3 runs 13 residues. V lost 8 bases to trimming and J lost 8 bases; unmatched junction nucleotides: 14. The method was immunoSEQ multiplex PCR; TCRdb's version includes in-frame clones alone and lacks a portion of them. The sample contains just over 350,000 clones, less than 90% of which appear only once. The data originate from a study of blood T cell repertoires in COVID-19. Study-wide background: Some COVID-19 samples were acute and others convalescent; all came from the United States, Italy and Spain.

Participants, about 18 to 90 years old, spanned under 25 US areas. Clinical history as reported by participants underpinned cohort assignment. The chain joins TRBV30 to TRBJ1-2, with TRBD1 matching over 7 bases. The sequence came from a woman between 25 and 40 years old who had recovered from COVID-19. The sample was PBMCs or T cells enriched from blood (not recorded which). The CDR3 loop reads CARPRQGGRGYTF. CDR3 DNA: TGTGCCCGACCCCGACAGGGAGGCAGAGGCTACACCTTC.